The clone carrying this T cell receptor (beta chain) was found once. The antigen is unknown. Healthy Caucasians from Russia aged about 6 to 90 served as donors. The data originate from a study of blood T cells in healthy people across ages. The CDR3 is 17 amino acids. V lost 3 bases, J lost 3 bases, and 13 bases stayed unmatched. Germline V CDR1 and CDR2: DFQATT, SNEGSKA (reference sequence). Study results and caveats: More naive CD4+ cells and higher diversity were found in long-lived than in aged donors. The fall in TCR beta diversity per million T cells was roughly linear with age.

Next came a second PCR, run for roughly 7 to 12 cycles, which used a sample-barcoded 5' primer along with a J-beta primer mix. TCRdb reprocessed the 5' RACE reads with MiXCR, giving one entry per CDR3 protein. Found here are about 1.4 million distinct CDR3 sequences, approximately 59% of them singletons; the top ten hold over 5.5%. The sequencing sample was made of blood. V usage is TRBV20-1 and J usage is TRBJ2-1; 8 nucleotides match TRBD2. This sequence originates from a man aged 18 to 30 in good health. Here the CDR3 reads CSASPSGGVSGYNEQFF. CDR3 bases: TGCAGTGCTAGTCCCAGCGGGGGAGTCTCTGGCTACAATGAGCAGTTCTTC.